These T cell receptor beta chains were read from a single sample in a study of T cell responses to AZD1222 COVID-19 vaccine. The repertoire was sequenced with immunoSEQ multiplex PCR; TCRdb's copy has only in-frame clones and lacks some. The profile covers 120,000 or so clones, with approximately 94% appearing a single time and 2.5% to 3% taken by the ten largest. The sequencing used peripheral blood, collected 28 days after the second AZD1222 dose. The source of these receptors is an adult who received the AZD1222 COVID-19 vaccine. CDR3s include the opening cysteine and the closing phenylalanine or tryptophan. Fields, in order: clone size, J gene, V gene, D gene, CDR3 DNA, CDR3 protein. A D gene is named only where the DNA matches it firmly. Clone size is given for some rows only: seen once, a few or many times, or a class if the clone is expanded.

>NA|TRBJ2-7|TRBV9|NA
TGTGCCAGCAGCGTCAGTGGGGGCGAGCAGTACTTC
CASSVSGGEQYF
>NA|TRBJ1-5|TRBV5-1|NA
TGCGCCAGCAGTCGTTTTGGAGGCCAGCCCCAGCATTTT
CASSRFGGQPQHF
>NA|TRBJ1-2|TRBV6-1|TRBD1
TGTGCCAGCAGTGAAGGCGCAGGGGGCAACTATGGCTACACCTTC
CASSEGAGGNYGYTF
>NA|TRBJ2-1|TRBV9|TRBD2
TGTGCCAGCGGGGAGGGCGGGAACTACAATGAGCAGTTCTTC
CASGEGGNYNEQFF
>once|TRBJ2-1|TRBV18|NA
TGTGCCAGCTCACCACCGTCGGGAGCGTTCTACAATGAGCAGTTCTTC
CASSPPSGAFYNEQFF
>NA|TRBJ2-7|TRBV5-1|NA
TGCGCCAGCAGCGAGAACTACGAGCAGTACTTC
CASSENYEQYF
>NA|TRBJ1-1|TRBV2|NA
TGTGCCAGCAGTGTAGCCCAGAACACTGAAGCTTTCTTT
CASSVAQNTEAFF
>NA|TRBJ1-3|TRBV28|NA
TGTGCCAGTATCCGCGACACCGTGGCTGGAAACACCATATATTTT
CASIRDTVAGNTIYF
>once|TRBJ2-5|TRBV27|TRBD1
TGTGCCAGCAGGTCCGGGGCAACTAGACAGGGACGTTCTGAGACCCAGTACTTC
CASRSGATRQGRSETQYF
>NA|TRBJ2-7|TRBV5-1|NA
TGCGCCAGCAGCCCCTCCGGTTCGACTGGCTACGAGCAGTACTTC
CASSPSGSTGYEQYF
>once|TRBJ1-2|TRBV30|NA
TGTGCCTGGAGTGTACGTACCGGGACTTCCTTC
CAWSVRTGTSF
>NA|TRBJ2-1|TRBV5-6|NA
TGTGCCAGCAGCTTGGGGCGCTTGGATGAGCAGTTCTTC
CASSLGRLDEQFF
>NA|TRBJ1-5|TRBV2|NA
TGTGCCAGCAGTGAAGTTGTGGGGGCCCATCAGCCCCAGCATTTT
CASSEVVGAHQPQHF
>NA|TRBJ1-5|TRBV18|NA
TGTGCCAGCTCACCCCCCGGCCAGCCCCAGCATTTT
CASSPPGQPQHF
>once|TRBJ2-5|TRBV5-1|NA
TGCGCCAGCAGCTTGGGAAAGGGTATGGAGACCCAGTACTTC
CASSLGKGMETQYF
>few|TRBJ1-1|TRBV14|NA
TGTGCCAGCAGCCATAGCGCTGAAGCTTTCTTT
CASSHSAEAFF
>NA|TRBJ1-2|TRBV5-1|NA
TGCGCCAGCAGCTTGGATGGGGCCTATGGCTACACCTTC
CASSLDGAYGYTF
>NA|TRBJ1-3|TRBV5-1|NA
TGCGCCAGCAGCTTGGCCTTGTGGACTGACGGAAACACCATATATTTT
CASSLALWTDGNTIYF
>NA|TRBJ1-6|TRBV7-8|NA
TGTGCCAGCAGCGTTGAGGGGGGGGCCCGAGCCAATTCACCCCTCCACTTT
CASSVEGGARANSPLHF
>NA|TRBJ1-3|TRBV2|NA
TGTGCCAGCAGTGAAGCGAGGTTAAGTGGAAACACCATATATTTT
CASSEARLSGNTIYF
>NA|TRBJ1-1|TRBV2|TRBD1
TGTGCCAGGACTTCCCCCGACGGGACAGGGGAGACTGAAGCTTTCTTT
CARTSPDGTGETEAFF
>NA|TRBJ2-5|TRBV3-1/TRBV3-2|NA
TGTGCCAGCAGCCAAGATCTCCCGGCCCAGTACTTC
CASSQDLPAQYF
>NA|TRBJ1-2|TRBV28|TRBD1
TGTGCCAGCAGTCGGGACAGGGCTGGCTACACCTTC
CASSRDRAGYTF
>NA|TRBJ2-7|TRBV6-5|NA
TGTGCCAGCGGATTACAAAATCCCTACGAGCAGTACTTC
CASGLQNPYEQYF
>NA|TRBJ2-1|TRBV10-3|NA
TGTGCCATCAGTGGCCCAGAGGGAGGATTTATATACAATGAGCAGTTCTTC
CAISGPEGGFIYNEQFF
>once|TRBJ2-7|TRBV6-5|NA
TGTGCCAGCAGATATAGTCAGGGGAACTACGAGCAGTACTTC
CASRYSQGNYEQYF
>NA|TRBJ2-3|TRBV9|TRBD2
TGTGCCAGCAGCGTAGGGGGTAGCGGGAGAAGCACAGATACGCAGTATTTT
CASSVGGSGRSTDTQYF
>NA|TRBJ2-1|TRBV18|NA
TGTGCCAGCTCACCTCCGTCCGATGAGCAGTTCTTC
CASSPPSDEQFF
>NA|TRBJ1-2|TRBV2|TRBD1
TGTGCCAGCAGTGGGCAGGGGGTAATCTATGGCTACACCTTC
CASSGQGVIYGYTF
>NA|TRBJ2-4|TRBV20-1|NA
TGCAGTGCCCCAGACCAGAACATTCAGTACTTC
CSAPDQNIQYF
>NA|TRBJ1-2|TRBV14|NA
TGTGCCAGCAGCCAAGGATACTATGGCTACACCTTC
CASSQGYYGYTF